The entry below describes one T cell receptor beta chain. Its antigen is still unknown. This sample is drawn from a study of OX40 agonist ivuxolimab in advanced cancers. Some clones are missing from TCRdb's copy, which holds only in-frame ones; the method was immunoSEQ multiplex PCR. Of tens of thousands of clones in the sample, about 89% were seen once. Overall study findings and caveats: Relative to CD4+ cells, CD8+ T cells on average had more expanded clones.

The J segment lost 4 bases and the V segment lost 4 bases, leaving 5 bases of the junction unmatched. Germline-derived CDR1 and CDR2 are SGHRS and YFSETQ. The CDR3 is 14 residues long. The gene calls are TRBV5-1 and TRBJ2-5; 9 bases are shared with TRBD2. Source: CD4+ or CD8+ T cells sorted from blood, taken in a trial of the OX40 agonist ivuxolimab. This clonotype was obtained from an adult with an advanced solid tumor such as melanoma, head and neck, liver or kidney cancer. DNA of the CDR3: TGCGCCAGCAGCGCGTCAGCGGGAGGAGAGACCCAGTACTTC. This translates into CASSASAGGETQYF.